This TCR beta chain is from a study of blood T cell repertoires in COVID-19. The overall study: Material from acute and convalescent COVID-19 was sourced from the United States, Italy and Spain. T cells, B-cell-depleted T cells, or PBMCs provided the cDNA or gDNA that served as material.

In the original analysis: From reference gene primer amplification, estimates of nucleated cell counts were derived. Using immunoSEQ multiplex PCR, the repertoire was profiled, and TCRdb retains in-frame clones only, with some absent. D and trimming come from the DNA, and the V and J calls and clone size come from that table. Found here are almost 70,000 clones, 70% to 90% of them singletons; the top ten hold 6.4%. V lost 1 base, J lost 0 bases, and 9 bases lay in between. CDR3 size: 15 residues. In germline, CDR1 is MDHEN, CDR2 SYDVKM. The clonotype was recovered from a woman aged 70-85 years with acute or convalescent COVID-19. The gene calls are TRBV28 and TRBJ1-1; possible D gene TRBD1, 6 bases. The sequenced material came from peripheral blood. The CDR3 DNA reads TGTGCCAGCAGTTTATTGGGACACCTGAACACTGAAGCTTTCTTT. It specifies CASSLLGHLNTEAFF.